This TCR beta chain was sequenced in a study of identical twins. A word on this clonotype: Antigen specificity is unknown.

V was shortened by 3 bases and J by 3 bases, with 16 bases between the two germline ends. Germline V gives CDR1 DFQATT, CDR2 SNEGSKA (reference sequence). The CDR3 contains 15 residues. TCRdb recomputed calls from the 5' RACE reads with MiXCR, one row per CDR3 protein. There are 350,000 to 600,000 distinct CDR3 sequences in the sample; 14% occur only once, and around 0.48% lies in the top ten. Points from the study as a whole: Invariant MAIT and iNKT cells are populations that could partly confound zero-insertion analyses.

The donors were all healthy and Caucasian. This same sample was also taken into another study, of yellow fever vaccine responses in identical twins.

The sample was CD4+ T cells sorted from blood. V is TRBV20-1 and J is TRBJ2-3, with D tentatively TRBD1 (6 bases). The TCR sequence derives from a woman under 30 in good health. The CDR3 DNA is TGCAGTGCTAGGTTACAGGGAATACAAACAGATACGCAGTATTTT. Protein: CSARLQGIQTDTQYF.